The 26 T cell receptor beta chains below were found in one sample sequenced in a study of cytomegalovirus exposure and HLA in healthy donors. It was with 60 Vbeta and 13 Jbeta primers that the PCR ran. Data came from immunoSEQ multiplex PCR; TCRdb stores just in-frame clones and leaves some out. Counted here are approximately 190,000 clones, 75% to 90% occurring once; the ten biggest clones make up 1.1%. The sequenced sample consisted of PBMCs. The receptors were gathered from a boy between 2 and 10 years old in good health and CMV-seronegative.

Here the CDR3 DNA reads TGTGCCAGCAGCCCCCCGGGACAGGGGAGCCTGTCCCAGTACTTC. It encodes CASSPPGQGSLSQYF. The J gene is TRBJ2-5, the V gene TRBV5-4; 10 bases match TRBD1. CDR1 is SGHNT and CDR2 is YYREEE in the germline V gene (reference sequence). J was trimmed by 9 bases and V by 4 bases; bases with no gene match: 12. CDR3 length: 15 amino acids.

The chain joins TRBV6-4 to TRBJ1-6; D gene unclear. Looked up from germline, CDR1 is MRHNA and CDR2 is SNTAGT. The germline V and J ends were trimmed by 2 bases and 9 bases, with 11 bases remaining between them. This CDR3 comprises 14 residues. The CDR3 here is CASSDRRGVSPLHF. For the CDR3, the DNA is TGTGCCAGCAGTGACCGGCGGGGAGTTTCACCCCTCCACTTT.

The V gene is TRBV5-1, the J gene TRBJ1-3; weak D call: TRBD1 (5 bases). Germline loops: CDR1 SGHRS, CDR2 YFSETQ. This CDR3 is 14 amino acids long. V was clipped by 5 bases and J by 4 bases, with 13 bases between them. CDR3 nucleotides: TGCGCCAGCAGTCCTCGGGGGGGAGGAAACACCATATATTTT. It is translated as CASSPRGGGNTIYF.

The chain links TRBV19 to TRBJ1-1; 8 nucleotides agree with TRBD1. The CDR3 length is 18 residues. Trimming cost V 5 bases and J 1 base; bases outside gene matches: 15. Per the germline V gene, CDR1 is LNHDA and CDR2 is SQIVND (reference sequence). CDR3 DNA sequence: TGTGCCAGTAGTCCATCACGGAGACAGGGGTTGGGGAACACTGAAGCTTTCTTT. Its translation: CASSPSRRQGLGNTEAFF.

V and J are TRBV6-5 and TRBJ1-1; D is unclear. V was clipped by 6 bases and J by 5 bases, with 19 bases between them. Germline CDR1 and CDR2: MNHEY and SVGAGI. The CDR3 totals 15 residues. The CDR3 DNA reads TGTGCCAGCAGCTACCCCACCCGTCAAGAGACTGAAGCTTTCTTT. This codes for CASSYPTRQETEAFF.

The V gene is TRBV28, the J gene TRBJ1-1; possible D gene TRBD1, 6 bases. The CDR3 has 15 residues. Trimming took off 6 bases at V and 6 bases at J, with 20 bases between the two ends. Germline CDR1 and CDR2: MDHEN and SYDVKM. The CDR3 is CASRYLVTGRPEAFF. The CDR3 DNA follows: TGTGCCAGCAGATACCTCGTCACAGGGCGACCTGAAGCTTTCTTT.

J is TRBJ2-1 and V is TRBV2; 8 bases match TRBD1. This CDR3 region has 13 residues. V gave up 6 bases and J gave up 15 bases; unmatched junction bases: 13. The V gene's germline CDR1 is SNHLY and CDR2 FYNNEI. CDR3: CASRSHPTGVPFF. The CDR3 coding sequence is TGTGCCAGCAGGAGCCACCCGACAGGGGTCCCGTTCTTC.

This clone was detected only once. The chain carries TRBV14 and TRBJ2-3; TRBD2 aligns across 7 bases. The CDR3 consists of 12 residues. Germline CDR1 and CDR2: SGHDN and FVKESK. Germline trimming cut 5 bases from V and 7 bases from J; bases unmatched to any gene: 3. The CDR3 sequence is CASSSRGNTQYF. Written as DNA, the CDR3 is TGTGCCAGCAGCTCGCGGGGGAATACGCAGTATTTT. Based on the CDR3 plus reference TRBV14 and TRBJ2-3, the full variable domain is EAGVTQFPSHSVIEKGQTVTLRCDPISGHDNLYWYRRVMGKEIKFLLHFVKESKQDESGMPNNRFLAERTGGTYSTLKVQPAELEDSGVYFCASSSRGNTQYFGPGTRLTVL.

The rearrangement uses TRBV4-1 and TRBJ2-7, with TRBD1 as a possible D gene (6 bases). Between the trimmed V and J ends, which lost 4 bases and 0 bases, there was a span of 16 bases. The CDR3 spans 16 residues. Germline CDR1 is MGHRA and CDR2 is YSYEKL. In DNA form, the CDR3 reads TGCGCCAGCAGCCCCCAGCAAACAGGGAGCTCCTACGAGCAGTACTTC. This translates into CASSPQQTGSSYEQYF.

The chain has TRBV9 and TRBJ1-1; 8 nucleotides agree with TRBD1. The CDR3 spans 14 residues. V shed 3 bases and J 3 bases; nucleotides not matched to a gene: 4. In germline, CDR1 is SGDLS, CDR2 YYNGEE. CDR3 DNA: TGTGCCAGCAGCGCAGGGGGCATGGACACTGAAGCTTTCTTT. Protein product: CASSAGGMDTEAFF.

The V and J genes are TRBV27 and TRBJ2-1; 7 nucleotides align to TRBD2. This CDR3 comprises 13 residues. Per germline, CDR1 MNHEY and CDR2 SMNVEV (reference sequence). The V segment lost 7 bases and the J segment 9 bases; nucleotides outside the gene matches: 9. Written as DNA, the CDR3 is TGTGCCAGCAATTTGGCCGGGGAGGGTGAGCAGTTCTTC. Its translation is CASNLAGEGEQFF.

This rearrangement joins TRBV7-9 to TRBJ2-1; 9 bases fit TRBD2. V lost 5 bases and J lost 10; bases outside the gene matches: 3. Per the germline V gene, CDR1 is SEHNR and CDR2 is FQNEAQ (reference sequence). The CDR3 is 12 residues long. CDR3 region: CASSHAGGEQFF. The CDR3 coding sequence is TGTGCCAGCAGCCACGCGGGGGGGGAGCAGTTCTTC. Complete variable domain (other parts from reference TRBV7-9 and TRBJ2-1): DTGVSQNPRHKITKRGQNVTFRCDPISEHNRLYWYRQTLGQGPEFLTYFQNEAQLEKSRLLSDRFSAERPKGSFSTLEIQRTEQGDSAMYLCASSHAGGEQFFGPGTRLTVL.

The chain recombines TRBV2 with TRBJ2-5; unclear D gene. CDR1 and CDR2 (germline): SNHLY, FYNNEI. CDR3 length equals 11 residues. V was cut by 0 bases and J by 11 bases, with 7 bases left in between. The CDR3 region has the DNA TGTGCCAGCAGTGAAGCGCGAGAGCAGTACTTC. This codes for CASSEAREQYF.

This chain uses TRBV28 with TRBJ1-1; D is unclear. CDR1 MDHEN and CDR2 SYDVKM come from the germline V gene. V lost 8 bases and J lost 9, with 19 bases in between. The CDR3 is 13 residues long. This CDR3 is CASYELAAGQAFF. The CDR3 region has the DNA TGTGCCAGCTACGAATTAGCGGCAGGACAAGCTTTCTTT.

Here the CDR3 reads CASSKNSNLEPGETQYF. CDR3 bases: TGTGCCAGCAGCAAAAACTCCAACCTAGAACCCGGGGAGACCCAGTACTTC. V gene TRBV27 combines with J gene TRBJ2-5; no reliable D call. V lost 6 bases, J lost 5 bases, and 25 bases lay in between. Germline CDR1 and CDR2: MNHEY and SMNVEV (reference sequence). This CDR3 is built from 17 residues.

This clone occurred a few times. The chain recombines TRBV6-6 with TRBJ1-3, with no clear D. Trimming pared 5 bases from V and 8 bases from J, leaving 7 bases between. Germline V lookup: CDR1 MNHNY, CDR2 SVGAGI (reference sequence). CDR3 length: 11 amino acids. The CDR3 loop is CASSRPDTIYF. Written as DNA, the CDR3 is TGTGCCAGCAGTCGCCCGGACACCATATATTTT.

V is TRBV12-5 and J is TRBJ2-5, with 9 bases that match TRBD2. Per the germline V gene, CDR1 is LGHNT and CDR2 is FRNRAP. The CDR3 totals 14 residues. J gave up 5 bases and V 4 bases, and 5 bases lay outside the gene matches. The CDR3: CASGSGLARETQYF. Written as DNA, the CDR3 is TGTGCTAGTGGTTCAGGACTAGCGCGGGAGACCCAGTACTTC. Combining the CDR3 with reference TRBV12-5 and TRBJ2-5 gives the whole variable domain DARVTQTPRHKVTEMGQEVTMRCQPILGHNTVFWYRQTMMQGLELLAYFRNRAPLDDSGMPKDRFSAEMPDATLATLKIQPSEPRDSAVYFCASGSGLARETQYFGPGTRLLVL.

The chain is built from TRBV7-7 and TRBJ2-2; 12 bases agree with TRBD1. The CDR3 runs to 16 residues. V gave up 5 bases and J gave up 7 bases; unmatched junction bases: 8. In germline, CDR1 is SSHAT, CDR2 FNYEAQ (reference sequence). The CDR3 nucleotides read TGTGCCAGCAGCCCAACCGGGACAGGGGGCGGCGGGGAGCTGTTTTTT. Protein: CASSPTGTGGGGELFF.

The chain joins TRBV6-1 to TRBJ1-5; the match to TRBD1 covers 8 bases. Germline V gene sequence: CDR1 MNHNS, CDR2 SASEGT. Germline trimming cut 8 bases from V and 2 bases from J; bases unmatched to any gene: 5. The CDR3 loop spans 14 amino acids. The CDR3 spells CASSGQGGNQPQHF. The CDR3 DNA sequence: TGTGCCAGCTCCGGACAGGGAGGCAATCAGCCCCAGCATTTT.

V usage is TRBV19 and J usage is TRBJ1-6; D might be TRBD1 (5 bases). Germline loops: CDR1 LNHDA, CDR2 SQIVND (reference sequence). V shed 7 bases and J shed 8 bases, with 15 bases lying between them. The CDR3 totals 14 residues. The CDR3 is CASTDGTYDSPLHF. The CDR3 DNA follows: TGTGCCAGTACCGACGGGACTTACGATTCACCCCTCCACTTT.

The rearrangement links TRBV2 to TRBJ2-1; 11 bases agree with TRBD1. The germline CDR1 and CDR2 sequences are SNHLY and FYNNEI. The V and J ends lost 6 bases and 5 bases, in that order; junction bases with no gene match: 3. CDR3 length: 14 amino acids. The CDR3 reads CASRGQGEDNEQFF. The CDR3 DNA is TGTGCCAGCAGGGGACAGGGGGAGGACAATGAGCAGTTCTTC.

The chain uses TRBV13 and TRBJ1-6, with TRBD1 matching over 7 bases. This CDR3 region has 14 residues. Germline lookup yields CDR1 PRHDT and CDR2 FYEKMQ (reference sequence). V lost 5 bases, J lost 7 bases, and 5 bases stayed unmatched. This chain's CDR3 is CASSLRDRNSPLHF. The CDR3, as DNA: TGTGCCAGCAGCCTCCGGGACAGAAATTCACCCCTCCACTTT.

The chain is built from TRBV12-5 and TRBJ2-5; TRBD2 agrees at 13 bases. Per germline, CDR1 LGHNT and CDR2 FRNRAP. V gave up 0 bases and J gave up 5 bases; unmatched junction bases: 9. The CDR3 is made up of 18 amino acids. The CDR3 DNA sequence: TGTGCTAGTGGTTTGGTACCGGCGGGACTAGCGGGGTGGGAGACCCAGTACTTC. This sequence encodes CASGLVPAGLAGWETQYF.

This sequence joins TRBV5-1 and TRBJ1-2; 12 bases are shared with TRBD1. CDR1 is SGHRS, CDR2 YFSETQ, per germline. This CDR3 is built from 15 residues. Germline trimming cut 4 bases from V and 8 bases from J; bases unmatched to any gene: 9. DNA of the CDR3: TGCGCCAGCAGCCCACCGGGACAGGGGGCTGGGGGCTACACCTTC. It is translated as CASSPPGQGAGGYTF.

This clone has only a few counts. V is TRBV5-1 and J is TRBJ1-1; the D is unclear. Germline-derived CDR1 and CDR2 are SGHRS and YFSETQ. Trimming removed 5 bases from V and 1 base from J, with 6 bases in between. The CDR3 has 12 amino acids. The CDR3 DNA reads as TGCGCCAGCAGTCGAGGGAACACTGAAGCTTTCTTT. This gives the protein CASSRGNTEAFF.

The chain links TRBV6-1 to TRBJ2-5; D is ambiguous. Gene TRBJ2-7 matches the end of the DNA better, so the J call may be wrong. Germline lookup yields CDR1 MNHNS and CDR2 SASEGT. This CDR3 contains 16 residues. CDR3 protein: CASSEIWIISSYEQYF. CDR3 coding DNA: TGTGCCAGCAGTGAAATTTGGATCATTAGCTCCTACGAGCAGTACTTC.